A selection of T cell receptor beta chains follows, all from one sample in a study of OX40 agonist ivuxolimab in advanced cancers. The table came from immunoSEQ multiplex PCR; TCRdb's copy has only in-frame clones and leaves some out. The sample lists 94,000 or so clones; around 80% were seen once. The source material was CD4+ or CD8+ T cells sorted from blood, sampled in a trial of the OX40 agonist ivuxolimab. These receptors were collected from an adult with an advanced solid tumor such as melanoma, head and neck, liver or kidney cancer. Both conserved end residues are part of each CDR3. Fields, in order: J gene, clone size, D gene, V gene, CDR3 DNA, CDR3 protein. The D gene is left open where the match is weak. Expanded clones are given a class, and other clones once, few, many or no size at all.

TRBJ1-2,NA,NA,TRBV28,TGTGCCACCCAGGAGGGGCGCAACTATGGCTACACCTTC,CATQEGRNYGYTF
TRBJ1-4,NA,TRBD1,TRBV9,TGTGCCAGCAGCCCTCGACAGGGGATAGGTGAAAAACTGTTTTTT,CASSPRQGIGEKLFF
TRBJ1-2,NA,NA,TRBV7-9,TGTGCCAGCAGCCGGAACCTCTATGGCTACACCTTC,CASSRNLYGYTF
TRBJ2-3,NA,TRBD1,TRBV5-1,TGCGCCAGCAGCCCAGAACAGGGGCGCAGCACAGATACGCAGTATTTT,CASSPEQGRSTDTQYF
TRBJ1-1,NA,NA,TRBV6-5,TGTGCCAGCAGTTACTCGGGAGGGGAGCTAAACACTGAAGCTTTCTTT,CASSYSGGELNTEAFF
TRBJ2-3,NA,NA,TRBV5-4,TGTGCCAGCAGCTCAAGACTAGATTCTAGCACAGATACGCAGTATTTT,CASSSRLDSSTDTQYF
TRBJ1-1,NA,NA,TRBV19,TGTGCCTCTGGGAACACTGAAGCTTTCTTT,CASGNTEAFF
TRBJ2-3,NA,NA,TRBV13,TGTGCCAGCAGCTTATCCCTCACCCGGGCGAACACAGATACGCAGTATTTT,CASSLSLTRANTDTQYF
TRBJ2-5,NA,TRBD1,TRBV9,TGTGCCAGCAGCGTACGAGGAATAGGGGGCGAGACCCAGTACTTC,CASSVRGIGGETQYF
TRBJ2-2,NA,TRBD2,TRBV7-2,TGTGCCAGCAGACGCGGACTAGCGGATTACACCGGGGAGCTGTTTTTT,CASRRGLADYTGELFF
TRBJ1-1,NA,NA,TRBV5-4,TGTGCCAGCAGCTCACAGCAGGGCATGAACACTGAAGCTTTCTTT,CASSSQQGMNTEAFF
TRBJ1-4,once,NA,TRBV7-9,TGTGCCAGCAGCTTAGGGGGGACAACGAATGAAAAACTGTTTTTT,CASSLGGTTNEKLFF
TRBJ1-4,NA,NA,TRBV6-5,TGTGCCAGCAGTTATCCCGGGAGGGGGAATGAAAAACTGTTTTTT,CASSYPGRGNEKLFF
TRBJ1-4,NA,TRBD1,TRBV28,TGTGCCTCGGGGACAGATACAACTAATGAAAAACTGTTTTTT,CASGTDTTNEKLFF
TRBJ2-7,NA,TRBD1,TRBV28,TGTGCCAGCAGCCTTCCGCGGACAGGGGGCCACGAGCAGTACTTC,CASSLPRTGGHEQYF
TRBJ2-5,NA,NA,TRBV27,TGTGCCAGCAGCGACCGTTGGGAGGCCCAGTACTTC,CASSDRWEAQYF
TRBJ2-3,NA,TRBD2,TRBV4-3,TGCGCCAGCAGCCCAGAACCTAGCGGATATAGCACAGATACGCAGTATTTT,CASSPEPSGYSTDTQYF
TRBJ1-1,NA,NA,TRBV10-3,TGTGCCATCATAAGGGATCCCGATACTGAAGCTTTCTTT,CAIIRDPDTEAFF
TRBJ1-3,NA,NA,TRBV4-1,TGCGCCAGCAGCCAAGATCGCACAGGGACTACATACACCATATATTTT,CASSQDRTGTTYTIYF
TRBJ2-5,NA,TRBD1,TRBV2,TGTGCCAGCAGAGCCCGGACAGGGGGTTTAGAGACCCAGTACTTC,CASRARTGGLETQYF
TRBJ2-7,NA,NA,TRBV7-3,TGTGCCAGCAGCCACGTTTGGGGCCACCTCCAGGGGATCTACGAGCAGTACTTC,CASSHVWGHLQGIYEQYF
TRBJ2-1,NA,TRBD1,TRBV4-2,TGTGCCAGCAGCCAAGTTACTAGTGTCAGGGGGTCCTACAATGAGCAGTTCTTC,CASSQVTSVRGSYNEQFF
TRBJ2-5,NA,NA,TRBV7-2,TGTGCCAGCAGCTCTGGACAATCGCCCAAGACCCAGTACTTC,CASSSGQSPKTQYF
TRBJ1-2,NA,TRBD1,TRBV28,TGTGCCAGCAGAGAAGCGGGACAGATCTATGGCTACACCTTC,CASREAGQIYGYTF
TRBJ1-5,NA,NA,TRBV6-6,TGTGCCAGCAGTATTGGACAGCCCAATCAGCCCCAGCATTTT,CASSIGQPNQPQHF
TRBJ2-2,once,TRBD2,TRBV11-2,TGTGCCAGCAGCTTAGAGGGGGGGAACAGGTTGAACACCGGGGAGCTGTTTTTT,CASSLEGGNRLNTGELFF
TRBJ1-2,NA,TRBD1,TRBV7-2,TGTGCCAGCAGCTTACGACAGGGTAAGTATGGCTACACCTTC,CASSLRQGKYGYTF
TRBJ2-5,NA,NA,TRBV7-8,TGTGCCAGCAGCTCCAGAGGGGGGGCCGAGGAGACCCAGTACTTC,CASSSRGGAEETQYF
TRBJ2-1,NA,NA,TRBV28,TGTGCCAGCAGCCACTCAAGCGATGAGCAGTTCTTC,CASSHSSDEQFF
TRBJ1-2,NA,TRBD1,TRBV5-4,TGTGCCAGCAGCACGGACAGGTTCTATGGCTACACCTTC,CASSTDRFYGYTF
TRBJ1-6,NA,NA,TRBV5-1,TGCGCCAGCAGCGCAGGGACGTTTAATTCACCCCTCCACTTT,CASSAGTFNSPLHF